Below, 28 T cell receptor beta chains from the same sample are listed, as sequenced in a study of blood T cells in healthy people across ages. A J-beta primer mix and a sample-barcoded 5' primer were used in a second PCR of about 7 to 12 cycles. Using its own MiXCR run on the 5' RACE reads, TCRdb lists one record per CDR3 protein. The sample contains about 1.5 million distinct CDR3 sequences, 40% to 45% of which appear only once. The sequenced sample was blood. Receptor source: a woman aged 18 to 35 in good health.

A few counts support this clonotype. This sequence joins TRBV20-1 and TRBJ2-1, with 8 bases lining up with TRBD1. The CDR3 is made up of 12 amino acids. CDR1 DFQATT and CDR2 SNEGSKA come from the germline V gene (reference sequence). Unmatched junction bases numbered 3, after V lost 6 bases and J lost 5 bases. For the CDR3, the DNA is TGCAGTGCCCTGGGACAGGACAATGAGCAGTTCTTC. Amino acids: CSALGQDNEQFF.

The rearrangement joins TRBV14 to TRBJ1-4; 7 bases line up with TRBD1. This CDR3 is built from 14 residues. J lost 8 bases, V lost 3 bases, and 6 bases had no gene match. Germline V gene data show CDR1 as SGHDN and CDR2 as FVKESK. DNA for the CDR3: TGTGCCAGCAGCCACGGGGACAGCCGCGAAAAACTGTTTTTT. Translation gives CASSHGDSREKLFF.

V usage is TRBV27 and J usage is TRBJ2-1; a possible D gene is TRBD2 (6 bases). The J call is uncertain, as TRBJ2-7 better fits the DNA end. CDR1 is MNHEY, CDR2 SMNVEV, per germline (reference sequence). This CDR3 region has 17 residues. CDR3: CASSSPGVRSSYNEQYF. CDR3 nucleotides: TGTGCCAGCAGTTCGCCGGGGGTTCGGAGCTCCTACAATGAGCAGTACTTC.

The V call is TRBV4-3, the J call TRBJ1-6; tentatively, D is TRBD1 (6 bases). Trimming left V 4 bases short and J 1 base short, with 17 bases between. The CDR3 covers 18 residues. Germline lookup yields CDR1 LGHNA and CDR2 YSLEER. CDR3: CASSRDTGIGSYNSPLHF. The CDR3 nucleotides are TGCGCCAGCAGCCGAGATACAGGGATTGGATCCTATAATTCACCCCTCCACTTT.

The chain has TRBV5-6 and TRBJ1-6; D perhaps matches TRBD1 (6 bases). Per germline, CDR1 SGHDT and CDR2 YYEEEE. The length of the CDR3 is 16 residues. Trimming left V 0 bases short and J 6 bases short, with 13 bases between. In DNA, the CDR3 is TGTGCCAGCAGCTTGGTCCGGGGGCAGGCTAATTCACCCCTCCACTTT. As protein: CASSLVRGQANSPLHF.

This clonotype was recorded only once. V and J are TRBV6-5 and TRBJ2-7, with a weak D call TRBD2 (6 bases). Germline assignment: CDR1 MNHEY and CDR2 SVGAGI. The CDR3 runs 16 residues. V dropped 0 bases and J dropped 0 bases, with 12 bases sitting between them. DNA for the CDR3: TGTGCCAGCAGTTACTCTAAAAGGGGACTCTCCTACGAGCAGTACTTC. This gives the protein CASSYSKRGLSYEQYF.

This clonotype was observed a handful of times. This chain links TRBV18 with TRBJ1-1, with D maybe TRBD1 (5 bases). CDR1 KGHSH and CDR2 LQKENI come from the germline V gene. The germline V and J ends were trimmed by 4 bases and 7 bases, with 13 bases remaining between them. The CDR3 sequence is 13 residues long. The CDR3 region has the DNA TGTGCCAGCTCACGAGACAGTGGCAATGAAGCTTTCTTT. This codes for CASSRDSGNEAFF.

This clonotype was counted only a few times. The chain links TRBV4-3 to TRBJ1-5, with D perhaps matching TRBD1 (6 bases). The CDR3 is made up of 15 amino acids. Germline V lookup: CDR1 LGHNA, CDR2 YSLEER. V gave up 5 bases and J gave up 2 bases, with 13 bases separating them. CDR3 sequence: CASSKTRQGNQPQHF. The CDR3, as DNA: TGCGCCAGCAGCAAGACCCGACAGGGCAATCAGCCCCAGCATTTT.

The chain recombines TRBV7-9 with TRBJ2-3; 13 nucleotides match TRBD2. The CDR3 totals 17 residues. Germline assignment: CDR1 SEHNR and CDR2 FQNEAQ (reference sequence). The junction had 9 bases not matched to a gene; V was cut back by 4 bases and J by 5 bases. CDR3 DNA sequence: TGTGCCAGCAGCTCAAGTCGACTAGCGGGAGGTCAAGATACGCAGTATTTT. It translates to CASSSSRLAGGQDTQYF.

The chain has TRBV4-1 and TRBJ2-5; 10 bases are a match to TRBD2. CDR1 and CDR2 from the germline V gene are MGHRA and YSYEKL. The CDR3 totals 17 residues. Trimming took 1 base from V and 2 from J; bases not matched to a gene: 7. CDR3 DNA: TGCGCCAGCAGCCAAGGGGGTACTAGCGGGGTACAAGAGACCCAGTACTTC. It is translated as CASSQGGTSGVQETQYF.

In regard to this clonotype: Its ends do not fully match the called genes, so a read error is possible. The chain is built from TRBV7-2 and TRBJ1-1, with D hard to call. Germline V gives CDR1 SGHTA, CDR2 FQGNSA. The CDR3 sequence is 13 residues long. Here the CDR3 reads CAGSFGRNTEAFF. The CDR3 DNA reads TGTGCCGGCAGCTTTGGACGGAACACTGAAGCTTTCTTT. The full variable domain, completed using reference TRBV7-2 and TRBJ1-1, is GAGVSQSPSNKVTEKGKDVELRCDPISGHTALYWYRQSLGQGLEFLIYFQGNSAPDKSGLPSDRFSAERTGGSVSTLTIQRTQQEDSAVYLCAGSFGRNTEAFFGQGTRLTVV.

The rearrangement links TRBV28 to TRBJ2-3; 7 positions agree with TRBD2. The CDR3 is 14 residues long. Looked up from germline, CDR1 is MDHEN and CDR2 is SYDVKM. The CDR3: CVSSQAGTTDTQYF. The DNA of the CDR3 is TGTGTCAGTTCACAAGCGGGAACGACAGATACGCAGTATTTT.

The chain links TRBV2 to TRBJ1-2; 7 bases line up with TRBD1. CDR1 is SNHLY and CDR2 is FYNNEI in the germline V gene. The CDR3 runs to 13 residues. V was clipped by 7 bases and J by 4 bases; unmatched bases: 6. CDR3 amino acids: CASMPGQLYGYTF. CDR3 nucleotide sequence: TGTGCCAGCATGCCGGGACAGCTCTATGGCTACACCTTC.

The chain carries TRBV12-3 or TRBV12-4 and TRBJ2-3, with D possibly TRBD1 on 6 matching bases. The CDR3 is 14 amino acids. V lost 2 bases, J lost 5 bases, and 11 bases lay in between. CDR3 loop: CASSLTQGKDTQYF. The DNA for the CDR3 is TGTGCCAGCAGTTTAACGCAGGGGAAAGATACGCAGTATTTT.

This clonotype was seen a few times. The chain uses TRBV7-2 and TRBJ2-5, with a possible D match to TRBD1 (6 bases). Trimming cost V 2 bases and J 6 bases, with 10 bases left between them. This CDR3 contains 13 residues. Germline loops: CDR1 SGHTA, CDR2 FQGNSA. The CDR3 spells CASSLIQGKTQYF. In nucleotides, the CDR3 is TGTGCCAGCAGCTTAATACAGGGAAAGACCCAGTACTTC.

A single count supports this clonotype. V is TRBV6-5 and J is TRBJ2-1; D may be TRBD1 (5 bases). This CDR3 contains 16 residues. In germline, CDR1 is MNHEY, CDR2 SVGAGI. Trimming removed 2 bases at V and 4 bases at J, with 15 bases between. CDR3 protein: CASSYDRGPAYNEQFF. As DNA, the CDR3 is TGTGCCAGCAGTTACGACAGAGGACCCGCATACAATGAGCAGTTCTTC.

The chain carries TRBV18 and TRBJ1-4; 8 nucleotides align to TRBD1. This CDR3 is built from 15 residues. J was trimmed by 8 bases and V by 3 bases; bases with no gene match: 8. The germline CDR1 and CDR2 sequences are KGHSH and LQKENI. The CDR3 DNA is TGTGCCAGCTCACCTCTAGGGACAGGATCCGAAAAACTGTTTTTT. It translates to CASSPLGTGSEKLFF.

This clonotype turned up a few times. The V gene is TRBV27, the J gene TRBJ1-6; no clear D gene. V gave up 5 bases and J gave up 0 bases, with 8 bases separating them. CDR3 length: 15 amino acids. CDR1 and CDR2 from the germline V gene are MNHEY and SMNVEV (reference sequence). CDR3 residues: CASSTLGSYNSPLHF. The CDR3 coding sequence is TGTGCCAGCAGTACACTGGGCTCCTATAATTCACCCCTCCACTTT.

The chain has TRBV20-1 and TRBJ1-1; a weak D match, TRBD1 (6 bases). The length of the CDR3 is 14 residues. V was shortened by 6 bases and J by 1 base, with 15 bases between the two germline ends. From germline, CDR1 is DFQATT and CDR2 SNEGSKA (reference sequence). The CDR3 is CSASNRRGNTEAFF. For the CDR3, the DNA is TGCAGTGCGAGCAATCGCAGGGGGAACACTGAAGCTTTCTTT.

Only one count was recorded for this clonotype. The V and J genes are TRBV3-1 and TRBJ2-3, with 7 bases lining up with TRBD2. V trimming: 11 bases; J trimming: 4 bases; junction bases outside the gene matches: 9. CDR3 length: 13 amino acids. Germline V CDR1 and CDR2: LGHDT, YNNKEL (reference sequence). The CDR3 DNA follows: TGTGCCGTAACCGGGACTAACGCAGATACGCAGTATTTT. Its protein product is CAVTGTNADTQYF.

The rearrangement joins TRBV25-1 to TRBJ2-1; 10 bases fit TRBD2. Trimming cost V 4 bases and J 7 bases; bases outside gene matches: 10. Germline loops: CDR1 MGHDK, CDR2 SYGVNS. This CDR3 has 16 amino acids. The CDR3 DNA reads as TGTGCCAGCAGTGGAGACCTAGCGGGAGCTTATAATGAGCAGTTCTTC. This translates into CASSGDLAGAYNEQFF.

The J gene is TRBJ1-2, the V gene TRBV4-1; D ambiguous. The CDR3 contains 12 residues. Germline CDR1 is MGHRA and CDR2 is YSYEKL. Trimming shortened V by 4 bases and J by 8 bases, and 11 bases separated the two germline ends. The CDR3 DNA is TGCGCCAGCAGCCCCATTCCGGGAGGCTACACCTTC. This encodes CASSPIPGGYTF.

CDR3 in DNA: TGTGCCAGCAGTTCAGAGTCTATCACAGATACGCAGTATTTT. This sequence encodes CASSSESITDTQYF. The chain carries TRBV12-3 or TRBV12-4 and TRBJ2-3; D not certain. V was shortened by 4 bases and J by 2 bases, with 10 bases between the two germline ends. This CDR3 spans 14 amino acids.

The chain has TRBV12-3 or TRBV12-4 and TRBJ1-4, with D unresolved. V lost 5 bases to trimming and J lost 8 bases, with 9 bases between them. This CDR3 comprises 12 residues. The CDR3 bases are TGTGCCAGCAGTCAGGTTGACGAAAAACTGTTTTTT. Protein: CASSQVDEKLFF.

The genes are TRBV3-1 and TRBJ2-3; the D is unclear. Per the germline V gene, CDR1 is LGHDT and CDR2 is YNNKEL (reference sequence). Trimming pared 6 bases from V and 9 bases from J, leaving 13 bases between. The CDR3 has 12 residues. CDR3 region: CASSRNGPTQYF. CDR3 in DNA: TGTGCCAGCAGTCGAAACGGGCCGACGCAGTATTTT.

This clonotype was detected only a few times. The chain couples TRBV7-2 to TRBJ1-2; the D gene is possibly TRBD1 (5 bases). Trimming took off 0 bases at V and 5 bases at J, with 7 bases between the two ends. Germline V gene data show CDR1 as SGHTA and CDR2 as FQGNSA. The CDR3 is made up of 13 amino acids. DNA of the CDR3: TGTGCCAGCAGCTTAGCGCCAGGGTATGGCTACACCTTC. Amino acids: CASSLAPGYGYTF.

The rearrangement links TRBV6-2 or TRBV6-3 to TRBJ1-1; a weak D match, TRBD1 (6 bases). The CDR3 consists of 15 residues. In germline, CDR1 is MNHEY, CDR2 SVGEGT. The V and J ends lost 8 bases and 1 base respectively, with 17 bases between them. The CDR3: CASRDRIWTNTEAFF. The CDR3, as DNA: TGTGCCAGCCGAGACAGGATTTGGACGAACACTGAAGCTTTCTTT.

Only a few counts were recorded for this clonotype. The chain joins TRBV28 to TRBJ1-5; unclear D gene. In germline, CDR1 is MDHEN, CDR2 SYDVKM. The CDR3 contains 15 residues. V was cut by 3 bases and J by 0 bases, with 9 bases left in between. The CDR3 region is CASSLGYYSNQPQHF. CDR3 sequence (DNA): TGTGCCAGCAGTTTGGGATACTATAGCAATCAGCCCCAGCATTTT.